A selection of T cell receptor beta chains follows, all from one sample in a study of regulatory T cells in long-lasting Graves disease. TCRdb used MiXCR to reprocess the multiplex PCR reads, holding one entry per CDR3 protein. This table holds roughly 420,000 distinct CDR3 sequences, around 17% found once. In addition, the sample was reused for a study of T cells in Graves' hyperthyroidism and ophthalmopathy.

The specimen comprised peripheral blood mononuclear cells (PBMCs), sampled at new diagnosis, from a patient treated with antithyroid drugs. The receptors shown here come from a woman aged 18 to 35 with Graves disease. The CDR3 runs from the conserved cysteine through the conserved F or W. Each record gives: J gene, clone size, D gene, V gene, CDR3 DNA, CDR3 protein. The D gene is left open where the match is weak. Clone size is not always given. Where it is, it says once, few, many or a class for expanded clones.

TRBJ1-4	many	NA	TRBV20-1	TGCAGTGCCGAGGGGAGGACTAATGAAAAACTGTTTTTT	CSAEGRTNEKLFF
TRBJ1-5	many	TRBD1	TRBV7-2	TGTGCCAGCAGCTTAGAGGGGGCATGGCAGCCCCAGCATTTT	CASSLEGAWQPQHF
TRBJ2-1	many	TRBD2	TRBV20-1	TGCAGTGCTAAGTCGCCTAGCGGGATAATTGGGGACAATGAGCAGTTCTTC	CSAKSPSGIIGDNEQFF
TRBJ2-5	many	TRBD1	TRBV10-2	TGCGCCAGCAGTGATCGGGACAGGGTTGCAGAGACCCAGTACTTC	CASSDRDRVAETQYF
TRBJ2-2	few	NA	TRBV5-6	TGTGCCAGCAGCCAATCTAGCGCTGCGAACACCGGGGAGCTGTTTTTT	CASSQSSAANTGELFF
TRBJ2-3	many	TRBD2	TRBV28	TGTGCCAGCAGTCTCGCCCGGGGGGACGGATCAGATACGCAGTATTTT	CASSLARGDGSDTQYF
TRBJ2-7	many	TRBD2	TRBV18	TGTGCCAGCTCACCAGGGACTAGTCGGCGCGAGCAGTACTTC	CASSPGTSRREQYF
TRBJ2-3	many	NA	TRBV5-1	TGCGCCAGCAGCTTGTCTGTTCGTGGGGCAGATACGCAGTATTTT	CASSLSVRGADTQYF
TRBJ2-1	few	NA	TRBV4-3	TGCGCCAGCAGCCAAGATGGGGGCCTGGCCTACAATGAGCAGTTCTTC	CASSQDGGLAYNEQFF
TRBJ1-1	many	NA	TRBV6-2/TRBV6-3	TGTGCCAGCAGTCGGTGGGACACTGAAGCTTTCTTT	CASSRWDTEAFF
TRBJ2-7	many	NA	TRBV7-2	TGTGCCAGCACCCGAGCGGCCGCCTACGAGCAGTACTTC	CASTRAAAYEQYF
TRBJ2-3	many	NA	TRBV2	TGTGCCAGCAGTGATAGAGACCCCGGACGTTCAGATACGCAGTATTTT	CASSDRDPGRSDTQYF
TRBJ1-4	NA	NA	TRBV18	TGTGCCAGCTCACCGCCCCCGGGAAATGAAAAACTGTTTTTT	CASSPPPGNEKLFF
TRBJ2-1	few	NA	TRBV10-3	TGTGCCATCAGTGATCCCCCCGACAATGAGCAGTTCTTC	CAISDPPDNEQFF
TRBJ2-2	many	NA	TRBV12-3/TRBV12-4	TGTGCCTGGAGGGACGGGAACACCGGGGAGCTGTTTTTT	CAWRDGNTGELFF
TRBJ2-5	few	NA	TRBV5-1	TGCGCCAGCAGCTTGGGTGACAGGTTTGGACAAGAGACCCAGTACTTC	CASSLGDRFGQETQYF
TRBJ2-1	NA	TRBD2	TRBV7-9	TGTGCCAGCAGCTTATTGCGGGAGGGCCATGAGCAGTTCTTC	CASSLLREGHEQFF
TRBJ2-7	few	TRBD2	TRBV4-1	TGCGCCAGCAGCATAGCGGGCGAGCAGTACTTC	CASSIAGEQYF
TRBJ2-5	many	NA	TRBV5-5	TGTGCCAGCAGCTTGAGGATTGCAGGGGGGGAGACCCAGTACTTC	CASSLRIAGGETQYF
TRBJ1-5	NA	NA	TRBV11-2	TGTGCCAGCAGCTTATCCGGGCCCGGGGGGAGCAATCAGCCCCAGCATTTT	CASSLSGPGGSNQPQHF
TRBJ2-7	few	TRBD2	TRBV2	TGTGCCAGCAGTGAAGTTAGCGGGAGACCCAGCGAGCAGTACTTC	CASSEVSGRPSEQYF
TRBJ1-5	NA	NA	TRBV28	TGTGCCAGCAGGAAAACAGGTCCTCAGCCCCAGCATTTT	CASRKTGPQPQHF
TRBJ2-1	few	TRBD2	TRBV20-1	TGCAGTGCTTCCGGGACTAGCGGGGTCAATGAGCAGTTCTTC	CSASGTSGVNEQFF
TRBJ2-3	few	TRBD2	TRBV9	TGTGCCAGCAGCGGTATCGAGGGACTAGGTCCGTATTTT	CASSGIEGLGPYF
TRBJ2-7	many	TRBD2	TRBV7-2	TGTGCCAGCAGCTTAGCGGGACTAGCGGGTTACGAGCAGTACTTC	CASSLAGLAGYEQYF
TRBJ2-5	many	NA	TRBV29-1	TGCAGCGTGAATACCGACAGGCTAGAGACCCAGTACTTC	CSVNTDRLETQYF
TRBJ2-2	few	NA	TRBV6-1	TGTGCCAGCAGTATCGGCAGGGACACCGGGGAGCTGTTTTTT	CASSIGRDTGELFF
TRBJ2-4	NA	NA	TRBV9	TGTGCCAGCAGCGTTGGGGTGGGGACTTTAGAAAACATTCAGTACTTC	CASSVGVGTLENIQYF
TRBJ2-3	few	TRBD2	TRBV7-2	TGTGCCAGCAGCACTCTAGCGGGGGCCTCCACAGATACGCAGTATTTT	CASSTLAGASTDTQYF
TRBJ2-7	NA	NA	TRBV20-1	TGCAGTGCTAGAGATCTGGACAAGCTATACGAGCAGTACTTC	CSARDLDKLYEQYF
TRBJ2-4	many	TRBD2	TRBV28	TGTGCCAGCAGTGAAACCCGCGGGAGGGACATTCAGTACTTC	CASSETRGRDIQYF
TRBJ1-5	NA	NA	TRBV19	TGTGCCAGTAGCCTGGGGGATGGCAATCAGCCCCAGCATTTT	CASSLGDGNQPQHF
TRBJ2-7	NA	TRBD2	TRBV9	TGTGCCAGCAGCGTGAGTGGTAGCGGGAGGTGGTACGAGCAGTACTTC	CASSVSGSGRWYEQYF
TRBJ2-1	many	TRBD2	TRBV7-9	TGTGCCAGCAGCCGCCCCCTACTAGCGGGAGGGCCTGATGAGCAGTTCTTC	CASSRPLLAGGPDEQFF
TRBJ1-5	many	NA	TRBV2	TGTGCCAGCAGTGAAGCTACGGGGGATGGACAGCCCCAGCATTTT	CASSEATGDGQPQHF
TRBJ2-7	NA	TRBD1	TRBV29-1	TGCAGCGTGAGGGGGGGGACAGGGGGCTTCGAGCAGTACTTC	CSVRGGTGGFEQYF
TRBJ2-5	NA	TRBD2	TRBV10-1	TGCGCCAGCAGTGAGGGGATAGCGGGGCAGCAAGAGACCCAGTACTTC	CASSEGIAGQQETQYF
TRBJ2-1	many	NA	TRBV11-2	TGTGCCAGCAGCTTAGTCGGCCAGGGAAATGAGCAGTTCTTC	CASSLVGQGNEQFF
TRBJ2-1	few	TRBD2	TRBV7-3	TGTGCCAGCAGCCTACTTAGCGGGACGGCCTACAATGAGCAGTTCTTC	CASSLLSGTAYNEQFF
TRBJ2-5	many	TRBD2	TRBV14	TGTGCCAGCAGCCAGGAACTAGCGGGAGAGACCCAGTACTTC	CASSQELAGETQYF
TRBJ1-1	NA	NA	TRBV18	TGTGCCAGCTCACCAAGGACAGACACTGAAGCTTTCTTT	CASSPRTDTEAFF
TRBJ1-2	few	TRBD1	TRBV5-4	TGTGCCAGCAGCCCTACAGGGGGATTCGACTATGGCTACACCTTC	CASSPTGGFDYGYTF
TRBJ2-7	few	NA	TRBV6-1	TGTGCCAGCAGTGAAGGTTCGTGGGAGGCATCCTACGAGCAGTACTTC	CASSEGSWEASYEQYF
TRBJ2-3	NA	NA	TRBV6-9	TGTGCCAGCAGTTACTCACCTAGCTTGGAACAGTATTTT	CASSYSPSLEQYF
TRBJ1-2	many	NA	TRBV3-1	TGTGCCAGCAGCCCCACAGAGACGTCTTATGGCTACACCTTC	CASSPTETSYGYTF
TRBJ2-2	many	NA	TRBV2	TGTGCCAGCAGCACAGCGAACACCGGGGAGCTGTTTTTT	CASSTANTGELFF
TRBJ2-5	few	NA	TRBV28	TGTGCCAGCAGTTTAGCGCAGTTCCAAGAGACCCAGTACTTC	CASSLAQFQETQYF
TRBJ2-6	few	TRBD1	TRBV12-3/TRBV12-4	TGTGCCACCGGGACAGGGGGCCATACCTCTGGGGCCAACGTCCTGACTTTC	CATGTGGHTSGANVLTF
TRBJ1-1	many	NA	TRBV5-6	TGTGCCAGCAGTTGGTACAGGGTATCGGGGTTTTCTGAAGCTTTCTTT	CASSWYRVSGFSEAFF
TRBJ1-1	few	NA	TRBV20-1	TGCAGTGCTAGCTACAACGACGGGACGGGGTCGAGGCTAGCTCTCGAAGCTTTCTTT	CSASYNDGTGSRLALEAFF
TRBJ1-2	few	NA	TRBV19	TGTGCCAGTAGTATCAGAGTCGGGGGAGAGGCCTATGGCTACACCTTC	CASSIRVGGEAYGYTF
TRBJ1-3	NA	NA	TRBV7-8	TGTGCCAGCCACCCATACTCTGGAAACACCATATATTTT	CASHPYSGNTIYF
TRBJ2-5	NA	NA	TRBV6-9	TGTGCCAGCAGTTACGGCAGGGTGTACCAAGAGACCCAGTACTTC	CASSYGRVYQETQYF
TRBJ1-2	many	NA	TRBV11-3	TGTGCCAGCAGCCCTGCCGGCGAGGGGCACTATGGCTACACCTTC	CASSPAGEGHYGYTF
TRBJ2-7	few	NA	TRBV9	TGTGCCAGCAGCGTAGCGTTCTCCGAGCAGTACTTC	CASSVAFSEQYF
TRBJ2-1	NA	TRBD2	TRBV19	TGTGCCAGTAGTATAGTCGCGGGAGAGTTGGATGAGCAGTTCTTC	CASSIVAGELDEQFF
TRBJ2-2	NA	NA	TRBV12-3/TRBV12-4	TGTGCCAGCAGTCGCGTTCCGCAAGGACAGCCCACCGGGGAGCTGTTTTTT	CASSRVPQGQPTGELFF
TRBJ2-1	NA	NA	TRBV19	TGTGCCAGTAGTCCCCAGAGGTTCTCCTACAATGAGCAGTTCTTC	CASSPQRFSYNEQFF
TRBJ2-3	few	TRBD2	TRBV7-6	TGTGCCAGCAGCTTCCACCCCCCAGGCACTAGCGGGAGCACAGATACGCAGTATTTT	CASSFHPPGTSGSTDTQYF